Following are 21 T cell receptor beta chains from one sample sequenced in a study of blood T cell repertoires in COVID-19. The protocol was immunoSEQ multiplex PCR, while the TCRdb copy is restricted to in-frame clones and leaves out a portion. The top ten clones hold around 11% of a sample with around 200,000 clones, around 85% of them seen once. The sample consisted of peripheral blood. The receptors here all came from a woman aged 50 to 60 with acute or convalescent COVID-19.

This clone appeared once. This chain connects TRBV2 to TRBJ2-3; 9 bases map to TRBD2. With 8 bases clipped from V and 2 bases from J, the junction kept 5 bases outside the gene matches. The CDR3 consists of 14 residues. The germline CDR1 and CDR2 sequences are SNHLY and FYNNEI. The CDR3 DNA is TGTGCCAGCCGAATAGCGGGAGTCACAGATACGCAGTATTTT. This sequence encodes CASRIAGVTDTQYF.

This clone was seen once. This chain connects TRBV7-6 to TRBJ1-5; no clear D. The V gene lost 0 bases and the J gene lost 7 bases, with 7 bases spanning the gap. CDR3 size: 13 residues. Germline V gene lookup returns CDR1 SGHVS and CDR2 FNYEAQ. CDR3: CASSLAPGQPQHF. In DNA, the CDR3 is TGTGCCAGCAGCTTAGCGCCGGGGCAGCCCCAGCATTTT. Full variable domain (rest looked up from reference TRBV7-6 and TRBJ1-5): GAGVSQSPRYKVTKRGQDVALRCDPISGHVSLYWYRQALGQGPEFLTYFNYEAQQDKSGLPNDRFSAERPEGSISTLTIQRTEQRDSAMYRCASSLAPGQPQHFGDGTRLSIL.

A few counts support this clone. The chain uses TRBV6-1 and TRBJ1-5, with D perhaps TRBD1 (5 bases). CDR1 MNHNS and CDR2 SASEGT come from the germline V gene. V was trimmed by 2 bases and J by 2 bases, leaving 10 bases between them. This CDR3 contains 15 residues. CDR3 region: CASSERAGRNQPQHF. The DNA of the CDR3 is TGTGCCAGCAGTGAAAGGGCAGGGCGCAATCAGCCCCAGCATTTT.

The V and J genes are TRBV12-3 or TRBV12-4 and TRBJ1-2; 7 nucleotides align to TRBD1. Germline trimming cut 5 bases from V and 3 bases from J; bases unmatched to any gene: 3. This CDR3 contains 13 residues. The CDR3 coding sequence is TGTGCCAGCAGTAGACAGGGCCACTATGGCTACACCTTC. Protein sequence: CASSRQGHYGYTF.

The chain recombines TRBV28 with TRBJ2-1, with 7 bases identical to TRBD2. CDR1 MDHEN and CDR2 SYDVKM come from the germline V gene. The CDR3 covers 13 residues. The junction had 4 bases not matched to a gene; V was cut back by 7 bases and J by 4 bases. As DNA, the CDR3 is TGTGCCAGCACGCAAGCGGGATACAATGAGCAGTTCTTC. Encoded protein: CASTQAGYNEQFF.

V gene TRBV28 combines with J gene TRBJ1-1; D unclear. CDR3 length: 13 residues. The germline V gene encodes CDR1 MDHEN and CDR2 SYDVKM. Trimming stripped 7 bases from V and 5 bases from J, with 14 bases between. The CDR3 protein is CASKATERTEAFF. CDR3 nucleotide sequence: TGTGCCAGCAAAGCCACAGAAAGGACTGAAGCTTTCTTT.

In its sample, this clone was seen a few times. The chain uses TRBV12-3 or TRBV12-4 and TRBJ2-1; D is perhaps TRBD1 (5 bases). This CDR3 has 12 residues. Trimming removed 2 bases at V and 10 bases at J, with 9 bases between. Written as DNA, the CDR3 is TGTGCCAGCAGTTTAAGGACAAAGGAGCAGTTCTTC. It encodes CASSLRTKEQFF.

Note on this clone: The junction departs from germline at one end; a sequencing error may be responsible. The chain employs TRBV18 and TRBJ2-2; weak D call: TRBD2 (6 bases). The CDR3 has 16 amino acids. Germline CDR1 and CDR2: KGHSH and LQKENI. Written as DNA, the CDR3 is TGTACCAGCTCACCAAACTTGGGACTGACCACCGGGGAGCTGTTTTTT. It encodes CTSSPNLGLTTGELFF.

The CDR3 DNA sequence: TGTGCCAGCATCCCGGGCGGGGTCACAGATACGCAGTATTTT. Amino acid sequence: CASIPGGVTDTQYF. The chain is built from TRBV28 and TRBJ2-3; a possible D gene is TRBD2 (6 bases). With 7 bases removed from V and 2 bases from J, the gap between germline ends came to 13 bases. The CDR3 is 14 residues long. Looked up from germline, CDR1 is MDHEN and CDR2 is SYDVKM.

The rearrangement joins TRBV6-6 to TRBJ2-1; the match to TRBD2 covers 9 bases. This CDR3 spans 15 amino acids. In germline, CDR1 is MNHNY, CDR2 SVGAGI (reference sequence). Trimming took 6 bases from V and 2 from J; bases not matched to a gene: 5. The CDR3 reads CASRRLAAAYNEQFF. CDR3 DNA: TGTGCCAGCAGACGACTAGCGGCTGCCTACAATGAGCAGTTCTTC.

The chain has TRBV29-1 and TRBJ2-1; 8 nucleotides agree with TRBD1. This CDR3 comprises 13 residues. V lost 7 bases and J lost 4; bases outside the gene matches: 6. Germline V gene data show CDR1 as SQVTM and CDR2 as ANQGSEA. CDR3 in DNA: TGCAGCGCCCACCAGGGGGCATACAATGAGCAGTTCTTC. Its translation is CSAHQGAYNEQFF.

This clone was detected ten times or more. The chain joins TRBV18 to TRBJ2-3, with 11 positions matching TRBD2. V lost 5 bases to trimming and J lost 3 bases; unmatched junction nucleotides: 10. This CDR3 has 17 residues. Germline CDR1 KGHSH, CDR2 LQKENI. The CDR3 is CASSLLAGGQMTDTQYF. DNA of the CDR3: TGTGCCAGCTCATTGCTAGCGGGGGGCCAGATGACAGATACGCAGTATTTT.

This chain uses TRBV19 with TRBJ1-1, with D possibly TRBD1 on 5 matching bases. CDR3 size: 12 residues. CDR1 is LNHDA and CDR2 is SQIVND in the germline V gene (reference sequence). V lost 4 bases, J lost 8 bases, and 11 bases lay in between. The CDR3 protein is CASSRGDREAFF. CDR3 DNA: TGTGCCAGTAGTAGGGGGGATCGGGAAGCTTTCTTT.

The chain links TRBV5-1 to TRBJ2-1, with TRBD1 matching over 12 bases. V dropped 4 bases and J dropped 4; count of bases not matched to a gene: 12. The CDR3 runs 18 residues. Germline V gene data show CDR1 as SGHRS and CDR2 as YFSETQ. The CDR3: CASSPGQGAPSGYNEQFF. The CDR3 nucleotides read TGCGCCAGCAGCCCGGGACAGGGGGCTCCTTCAGGGTACAATGAGCAGTTCTTC.

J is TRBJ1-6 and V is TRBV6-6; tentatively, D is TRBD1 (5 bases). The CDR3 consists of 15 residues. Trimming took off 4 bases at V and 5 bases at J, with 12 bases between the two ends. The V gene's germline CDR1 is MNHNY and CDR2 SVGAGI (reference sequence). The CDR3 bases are TGTGCCAGCAGTTTATCGGACACCAATAATTCACCCCTCCACTTT. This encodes CASSLSDTNNSPLHF.

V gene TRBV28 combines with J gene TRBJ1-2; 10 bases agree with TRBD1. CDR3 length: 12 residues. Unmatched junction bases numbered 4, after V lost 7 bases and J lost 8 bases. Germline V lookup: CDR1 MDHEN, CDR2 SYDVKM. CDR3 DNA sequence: TGTGCCAGCACCGAGACAGGGGGCGGCTACACCTTC. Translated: CASTETGGGYTF.

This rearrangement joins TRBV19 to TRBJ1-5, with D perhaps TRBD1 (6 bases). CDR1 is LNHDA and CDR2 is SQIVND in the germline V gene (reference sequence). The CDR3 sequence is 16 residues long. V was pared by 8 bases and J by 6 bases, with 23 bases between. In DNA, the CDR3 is TGTGCCAGTCATCCTTCCTTCAGACAGGAACTTCAGCCCCAGCATTTT. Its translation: CASHPSFRQELQPQHF.

CDR3 region: CASSEGLAGGGETQYF. The CDR3 nucleotides read TGTGCCAGCAGTGAGGGACTAGCGGGAGGGGGAGAGACCCAGTACTTC. The rearrangement joins TRBV2 to TRBJ2-5; 16 nucleotides agree with TRBD2. The CDR3 is made up of 16 amino acids. With 3 bases clipped from V and 4 bases from J, the junction kept 2 bases outside the gene matches. The germline gives CDR1 SNHLY, CDR2 FYNNEI.

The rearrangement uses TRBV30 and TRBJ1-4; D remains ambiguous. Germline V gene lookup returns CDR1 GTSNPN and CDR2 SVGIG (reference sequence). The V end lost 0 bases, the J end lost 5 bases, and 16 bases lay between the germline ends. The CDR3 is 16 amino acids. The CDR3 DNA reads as TGTGCCTGGAGTGTAGGAGGTCTGGGAATCAATGAAAAACTGTTTTTT. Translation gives CAWSVGGLGINEKLFF.

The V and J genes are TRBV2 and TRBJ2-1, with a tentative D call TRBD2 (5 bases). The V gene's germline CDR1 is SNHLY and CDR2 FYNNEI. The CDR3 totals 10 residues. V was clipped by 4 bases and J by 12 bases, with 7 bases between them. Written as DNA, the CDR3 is TGTGCCAGCAGTGTTGAGGGGCAGTTCTTC. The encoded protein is CASSVEGQFF.

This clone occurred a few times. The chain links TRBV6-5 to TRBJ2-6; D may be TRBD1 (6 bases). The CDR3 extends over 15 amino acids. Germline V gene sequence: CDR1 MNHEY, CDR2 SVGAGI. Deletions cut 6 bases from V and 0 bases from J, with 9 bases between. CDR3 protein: CASRIGGSGANVLTF. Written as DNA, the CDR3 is TGTGCCAGCAGGATAGGGGGCTCTGGGGCCAACGTCCTGACTTTC.